The 18 T cell receptor beta chains listed next were all sequenced from one sample in a study of cytomegalovirus exposure and HLA in healthy donors. PCR was performed using 60 Vbeta and 13 Jbeta primers. TCRdb's copy holds only in-frame clones and misses some; the assay was immunoSEQ multiplex PCR. The repertoire has about 160,000 clones, 84% of them found once; the top ten carry 5% to 7%. The sequenced sample consisted of PBMCs. The receptors come from a man aged 50 to 60 in good health and CMV-seropositive.

The chain has TRBV6-5 and TRBJ1-2, with D uncertain. V shed 5 bases and J shed 4 bases, with 14 bases lying between them. The CDR3 is 14 residues long. Germline V gene data show CDR1 as MNHEY and CDR2 as SVGAGI. CDR3 nucleotide sequence: TGTGCCAGCAGTAAGGTCGGAGAGGGCTATGGCTACACCTTC. Translation: CASSKVGEGYGYTF.

This clone was seen more than once but under ten times. The chain is built from TRBV27 and TRBJ2-1, with a possible D match to TRBD2 (7 bases). The CDR3 loop spans 14 amino acids. Germline CDR1 MNHEY, CDR2 SMNVEV (reference sequence). V lost 0 bases to trimming and J lost 5 bases, with 8 bases between them. In nucleotides, the CDR3 is TGTGCCAGCAGTTTATCGGGGGGGCACAATGAGCAGTTCTTC. Translated: CASSLSGGHNEQFF.

The V and J genes are TRBV11-3 and TRBJ2-7, with TRBD2 as a possible D gene (7 bases). Trimming shortened V by 5 bases and J by 3 bases, and 11 bases separated the two germline ends. In germline, CDR1 is SGHNT, CDR2 YENEEA. This CDR3 spans 13 amino acids. CDR3 sequence: CASSRGALYEQYF. In DNA form, the CDR3 reads TGTGCCAGCAGCCGGGGGGCCCTCTACGAGCAGTACTTC.

The V and J genes are TRBV12-5 and TRBJ2-3; unclear D gene. V lost 1 base and J lost 8, with 7 bases in between. The germline gives CDR1 LGHNT, CDR2 FRNRAP. The CDR3 is 12 amino acids. This chain's CDR3 is CASGLGSATQYF. CDR3 DNA: TGTGCTAGTGGTTTGGGGAGCGCTACGCAGTATTTT.

The chain joins TRBV7-8 to TRBJ2-7; 8 bases align to TRBD1. With 3 bases clipped from V and 4 bases from J, the junction kept 2 bases outside the gene matches. This CDR3 is built from 13 residues. The germline gives CDR1 SGHVS, CDR2 FQNEAQ. The CDR3 sequence is CASSLDRVYEQYF. CDR3 nucleotide sequence: TGTGCCAGCAGCTTGGACAGGGTTTACGAGCAGTACTTC. The complete variable domain, with remaining parts taken from reference TRBV7-8 and TRBJ2-7, reads GAGVSQSPRYKVAKRGQDVALRCDPISGHVSLFWYQQALGQGPEFLTYFQNEAQLDKSGLPSDRFFAERPEGSVSTLKIQRTQQEDSAVYLCASSLDRVYEQYFGPGTRLTVT.

J is TRBJ2-1 and V is TRBV9; D not resolved. The CDR3 is made up of 13 amino acids. The V end was cut by 0 bases, the J end by 4 bases, with 5 bases between. Looked up from germline, CDR1 is SGDLS and CDR2 is YYNGEE. CDR3 DNA: TGTGCCAGCAGCGTAGCCCCGTACAATGAGCAGTTCTTC. Translation gives CASSVAPYNEQFF.

V and J are TRBV6-5 and TRBJ2-1, with TRBD2 identical over 7 bases. Germline-derived CDR1 and CDR2 are MNHEY and SVGAGI. V was pared by 6 bases and J by 0 bases, with 5 bases of the junction left unmatched. This CDR3 spans 15 amino acids. CDR3 DNA: TGTGCCAGCAGGGCGGGCGGGGGCTCCTACAATGAGCAGTTCTTC. As protein: CASRAGGGSYNEQFF.

This clone has a handful of counts. The chain employs TRBV7-8 and TRBJ2-3, with 15 bases matching TRBD2. Germline CDR1 and CDR2: SGHVS and FQNEAQ. V lost 1 base and J lost 6; bases outside the gene matches: 5. The CDR3 contains 17 residues. The CDR3 region has the DNA TGTGCCAGCAGCTTAGTAGGTGGGACTAGCGGGGGGGATACGCAGTATTTT. Translating gives CASSLVGGTSGGDTQYF. Complete variable domain (other parts from reference TRBV7-8 and TRBJ2-3): GAGVSQSPRYKVAKRGQDVALRCDPISGHVSLFWYQQALGQGPEFLTYFQNEAQLDKSGLPSDRFFAERPEGSVSTLKIQRTQQEDSAVYLCASSLVGGTSGGDTQYFGPGTRLTVL.

With respect to this clone: Distinct nucleotide sequences in the sample also encode this CDR3. The V and J genes are TRBV30 and TRBJ2-5; D may be TRBD2 (5 bases). The germline V and J ends were trimmed by 0 bases and 5 bases, with 7 bases remaining between them. The CDR3 covers 12 residues. Germline lookup yields CDR1 GTSNPN and CDR2 SVGIG (reference sequence). This CDR3 reads CAWSVLGETQYF. In nucleotides, the CDR3 is TGTGCCTGGAGTGTACTAGGGGAGACCCAGTACTTC.

This clone was detected only once. This chain joins TRBV5-6 and TRBJ2-2; D is uncertain. The CDR3 has 15 amino acids. Germline CDR1 is SGHDT and CDR2 is YYEEEE. The V end was cut by 2 bases, the J end by 3 bases, with 11 bases between. The CDR3 region has the DNA TGTGCCAGCAGCTTTCTCGAGCAGGACACCGGGGAGCTGTTTTTT. Encoded protein: CASSFLEQDTGELFF. Combining the CDR3 with reference TRBV5-6 and TRBJ2-2 gives the whole variable domain DAGVTQSPTHLIKTRGQQVTLRCSPKSGHDTVSWYQQALGQGPQFIFQYYEEEERQRGNFPDRFSGHQFPNYSSELNVNALLLGDSALYLCASSFLEQDTGELFFGEGSRLTVL.

The chain couples TRBV5-1 to TRBJ1-5; D possibly corresponds to TRBD1 (5 bases). Per germline, CDR1 SGHRS and CDR2 YFSETQ. V was shortened by 4 bases and J by 4 bases, with 9 bases between the two germline ends. The CDR3 is 13 residues long. The CDR3 reads CASSPGGNQPQHF. The CDR3 DNA is TGCGCCAGCAGCCCGGGGGGGAATCAGCCCCAGCATTTT.

The rearrangement joins TRBV27 to TRBJ2-7, with TRBD1 as a possible D gene (6 bases). The germline V gene encodes CDR1 MNHEY and CDR2 SMNVEV (reference sequence). V was clipped by 3 bases and J by 0 bases, with 9 bases between them. This CDR3 is 14 amino acids long. CDR3 in DNA: TGTGCCAGCAGTTTCCGGGACAACTCCTACGAGCAGTACTTC. Its protein product is CASSFRDNSYEQYF.

The chain recombines TRBV6-1 with TRBJ1-5; weak D call: TRBD1 (6 bases). From germline, CDR1 is MNHNS and CDR2 SASEGT. Trimming took off 6 bases at V and 4 bases at J, with 10 bases between the two ends. This CDR3 has 13 amino acids. The CDR3 protein is CASSYRENQPQHF. In nucleotides, the CDR3 is TGTGCCAGCAGCTACAGGGAGAATCAGCCCCAGCATTTT.

V is TRBV27 and J is TRBJ1-1; possibly TRBD1 for D (6 bases). Per germline, CDR1 MNHEY and CDR2 SMNVEV (reference sequence). The CDR3 is 15 amino acids. The V end lost 6 bases, the J end lost 4 bases, and 18 bases lay between the germline ends. The CDR3, as DNA: TGTGCCAGCAGCCTATGGGCGAGGGGGGGCACTGAAGCTTTCTTT. Amino acids: CASSLWARGGTEAFF.

The chain couples TRBV10-3 to TRBJ2-5; 13 bases align to TRBD2. The CDR3 totals 19 residues. V shed 0 bases, J shed 4 bases, and the junction held 11 bases outside the gene matches. Germline V gives CDR1 ENHRY, CDR2 SYGVKD. The CDR3: CAISESKGLAGVNGETQYF. The CDR3 bases are TGTGCCATCAGTGAGTCGAAAGGACTAGCGGGGGTGAATGGAGAGACCCAGTACTTC.

The chain employs TRBV6-1 and TRBJ2-2; TRBD2 agrees at 12 bases. The CDR3 covers 16 residues. The J segment lost 3 bases and the V segment lost 5 bases, leaving 4 bases of the junction unmatched. Germline V CDR1 and CDR2: MNHNS, SASEGT. The CDR3 coding sequence is TGTGCCAGCAGTAAAGGGACTAGCGGGTACACCGGGGAGCTGTTTTTT. This gives the protein CASSKGTSGYTGELFF.

The rearrangement links TRBV11-2 to TRBJ2-1, with 11 bases that match TRBD2. Losses at the gene ends were 5 bases for V and 9 bases for J; bases not matched to a gene: 9. Looked up from germline, CDR1 is SGHAT and CDR2 is FQNNGV. The CDR3 contains 15 residues. CDR3 sequence: CASSQGLAVPSEQFF. In DNA, the CDR3 is TGTGCCAGCAGCCAGGGACTAGCGGTCCCAAGTGAGCAGTTCTTC.

As DNA, the CDR3 is TGTGCCAGCAGTTTCCGGTTTAACACTGAAGCTTTCTTT. Protein product: CASSFRFNTEAFF. The chain has TRBV6-5 and TRBJ1-1; D call uncertain. This CDR3 is 13 amino acids long. Deletions cut 4 bases from V and 2 bases from J, with 8 bases between. Germline CDR1 is MNHEY and CDR2 is SVGAGI.